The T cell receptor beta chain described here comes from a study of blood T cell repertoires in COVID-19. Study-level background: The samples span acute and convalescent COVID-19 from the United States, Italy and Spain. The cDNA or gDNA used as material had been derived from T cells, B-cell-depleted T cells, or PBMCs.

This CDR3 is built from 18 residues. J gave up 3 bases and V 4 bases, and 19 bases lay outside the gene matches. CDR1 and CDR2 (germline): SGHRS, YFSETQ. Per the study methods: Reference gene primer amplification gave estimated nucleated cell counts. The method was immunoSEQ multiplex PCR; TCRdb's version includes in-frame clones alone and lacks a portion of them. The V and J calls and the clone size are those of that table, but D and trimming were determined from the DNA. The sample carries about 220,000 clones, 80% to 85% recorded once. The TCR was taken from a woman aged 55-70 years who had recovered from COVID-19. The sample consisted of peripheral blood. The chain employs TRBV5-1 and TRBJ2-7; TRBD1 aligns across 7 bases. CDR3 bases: TGCGCCAGCAGCCCGTATCCGGGGAGACAGGGAAGATTCTACGAGCAGTACTTC. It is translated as CASSPYPGRQGRFYEQYF.